This TCR beta chain was captured by sequencing in a study of blood T cell repertoires in COVID-19. The overall study: Acute and convalescent COVID-19 samples came from the United States, Italy and Spain. T cells, B-cell-depleted T cells, or PBMCs provided the cDNA or gDNA that served as material.

Per the authors' pipeline: Nucleated cell counts were estimated from reference gene primer amplification. Using immunoSEQ multiplex PCR, the repertoire was profiled, and TCRdb retains in-frame clones only, with some absent. Clone size and V and J calls were adopted from that table, with D and trimming inferred from the DNA. Of over 120,000 clones listed, 75% to 90% are singletons. The sequence was obtained from a human donor in a cohort sampled during active COVID-19. Sequencing was performed on peripheral blood.

CDR3 sequence reads: CASSHSKTRPNTEAFF. In DNA, the CDR3 is TGTGCCAGCAGCCACAGTAAAACACGACCGAACACTGAAGCTTTCTTT. The chain uses TRBV5-4 and TRBJ1-1; no reliable D call. Germline lookup yields CDR1 SGHNT and CDR2 YYREEE (reference sequence). The ends were cut back, 4 bases at V and 1 base at J, with 17 bases in the middle. The CDR3 runs to 16 residues. Supplemented by reference TRBV5-4 and TRBJ1-1, the full variable domain reads ETGVTQSPTHLIKTRGQQVTLRCSSQSGHNTVSWYQQALGQGPQFIFQYYREEENGRGNFPPRFSGLQFPNYSSELNVNALELDDSALYLCASSHSKTRPNTEAFFGQGTRLTVV.